Listed below are T cell receptor beta chains from one sample, sequenced in a study of tumor T cells in aggressive B-cell lymphoma. Assay: immunoSEQ multiplex PCR; the TCRdb copy retains only in-frame clones and omits some. The table has approximately 7,100 clones, more than 75% seen once. Input material: tumor tissue. Receptors originate from an adult with diffuse large B cell lymphoma. The CDR3 runs from the conserved cysteine through the conserved F or W. A D gene is named only where the DNA matches it firmly. The size field is filled for only some rows; it gives once, few, many or a size class.

j_call: TRBJ2-6
clone_size: .
v_call: TRBV4-3
cdr3_length: 20
d_call: TRBD1
cdr3_aa: CASSQERVQGQFSGANVLIF
cdr3_nt: TGCGCCAGCAGCCAAGAGCGGGTACAGGGGCAGTTCTCTGGGGCCAACGTCCTGATTTTC

j_call: TRBJ2-1
clone_size: .
v_call: TRBV7-2
cdr3_length: 17
d_call: TRBD1
cdr3_aa: CASSPMTGVSPYNEQFF
cdr3_nt: TGTGCCAGCAGCCCGATGACAGGGGTCAGCCCCTACAATGAGCAGTTCTTC

j_call: TRBJ2-5
clone_size: .
v_call: TRBV7-9
cdr3_length: 15
d_call: TRBD1
cdr3_aa: CASMGQGTGGETQYF
cdr3_nt: TGTGCCAGCATGGGACAGGGGACGGGTGGAGAGACCCAGTACTTC

j_call: TRBJ1-2
clone_size: once
v_call: TRBV27
cdr3_length: 13
d_call: .
cdr3_aa: CASSLIANYGYTF
cdr3_nt: TGTGCCAGCAGTTTAATAGCGAACTATGGCTACACCTTC

j_call: TRBJ2-3
clone_size: .
v_call: TRBV6-5
cdr3_length: 14
d_call: TRBD1
cdr3_aa: CASRRQGYNQPQYF
cdr3_nt: TGTGCCAGCAGGAGACAGGGGTACAATCAGCCCCAGTATTTT

j_call: TRBJ2-1
clone_size: few
v_call: TRBV27
cdr3_length: 16
d_call: .
cdr3_aa: CASSFTLAGVGGEQFF
cdr3_nt: TGTGCCAGCAGTTTCACCCTGGCGGGAGTAGGGGGTGAGCAGTTCTTC

j_call: TRBJ2-7
clone_size: .
v_call: TRBV5-6
cdr3_length: 13
d_call: .
cdr3_aa: CASSFRTVREQYF
cdr3_nt: TGTGCCAGCAGCTTCCGGACAGTGCGGGAGCAGTACTTC

j_call: TRBJ2-7
clone_size: .
v_call: TRBV27
cdr3_length: 15
d_call: .
cdr3_aa: CASSLSRGLGYEQYF
cdr3_nt: TGTGCCAGCAGTTTATCTCGCGGCCTCGGCTACGAGCAGTACTTC

j_call: TRBJ2-5
clone_size: .
v_call: TRBV10-3
cdr3_length: 14
d_call: .
cdr3_aa: CAISEPGVAETQYF
cdr3_nt: TGTGCCATCAGTGAGCCGGGAGTGGCAGAGACCCAGTACTTC

j_call: TRBJ2-3
clone_size: once
v_call: TRBV5-1
cdr3_length: 15
d_call: TRBD1
cdr3_aa: CASSLEAGGADTQYF
cdr3_nt: TGCGCCAGCAGCTTGGAGGCAGGGGGAGCAGATACGCAGTATTTT

j_call: TRBJ2-5
clone_size: .
v_call: TRBV9
cdr3_length: 13
d_call: .
cdr3_aa: CASGTPYQETQYF
cdr3_nt: TGTGCCAGCGGGACACCGTACCAAGAGACCCAGTACTTC

j_call: TRBJ2-7
clone_size: .
v_call: TRBV6-5
cdr3_length: 15
d_call: TRBD2
cdr3_aa: CASSAPGLVTYEQYF
cdr3_nt: TGTGCCAGCAGTGCCCCGGGACTAGTAACCTACGAGCAGTACTTC

j_call: TRBJ2-1
clone_size: few
v_call: TRBV2
cdr3_length: 17
d_call: TRBD2
cdr3_aa: CASWDGRNGLSYNEQFF
cdr3_nt: TGTGCCAGCTGGGACGGGAGGAACGGGCTGTCCTACAATGAGCAGTTCTTC

j_call: TRBJ2-2
clone_size: once
v_call: TRBV7-8
cdr3_length: 16
d_call: TRBD2
cdr3_aa: CASLSERLAHTGELFF
cdr3_nt: TGTGCCAGTCTGAGCGAGCGACTAGCGCACACCGGGGAGCTGTTTTTT

j_call: TRBJ1-5
clone_size: .
v_call: TRBV6-5
cdr3_length: 11
d_call: .
cdr3_aa: CASSFLEPQHF
cdr3_nt: TGTGCCAGCAGTTTCTTAGAACCCCAGCATTTT

j_call: TRBJ2-7
clone_size: .
v_call: TRBV7-9
cdr3_length: 14
d_call: TRBD1
cdr3_aa: CASSVSGQAYEQYF
cdr3_nt: TGTGCCAGCAGCGTCTCGGGACAGGCCTACGAGCAGTACTTC

j_call: TRBJ2-7
clone_size: .
v_call: TRBV30
cdr3_length: 13
d_call: .
cdr3_aa: CAWTNGASYEQYF
cdr3_nt: TGTGCCTGGACCAATGGGGCAAGCTACGAGCAGTACTTC

j_call: TRBJ2-3
clone_size: .
v_call: TRBV7-3
cdr3_length: 16
d_call: TRBD1
cdr3_aa: CASSSNSDRETDTQYF
cdr3_nt: TGTGCCAGCAGCTCCAACTCGGACAGGGAGACAGATACGCAGTATTTT

j_call: TRBJ1-6
clone_size: .
v_call: TRBV9
cdr3_length: 15
d_call: .
cdr3_aa: CASSIRDMRNSPLHF
cdr3_nt: TGTGCCAGCAGCATCCGGGACATGAGAAATTCACCCCTCCACTTT

j_call: TRBJ2-5
clone_size: .
v_call: TRBV27
cdr3_length: 16
d_call: TRBD1
cdr3_aa: CASSSRDRVGKETQYF
cdr3_nt: TGTGCCAGCAGTTCTAGGGACAGGGTGGGGAAAGAGACCCAGTACTTC

j_call: TRBJ1-2
clone_size: .
v_call: TRBV5-1
cdr3_length: 13
d_call: .
cdr3_aa: CASSLDRDYGYTF
cdr3_nt: TGCGCCAGCAGCTTGGACAGAGACTATGGCTACACCTTC

j_call: TRBJ1-4
clone_size: .
v_call: TRBV9
cdr3_length: 15
d_call: TRBD1
cdr3_aa: CASSPGTVSNEKLFF
cdr3_nt: TGTGCCAGCAGCCCAGGGACAGTTTCTAATGAAAAACTGTTTTTT

j_call: TRBJ2-3
clone_size: few
v_call: TRBV9
cdr3_length: 17
d_call: .
cdr3_aa: CASSFGLSTRGTDTQYF
cdr3_nt: TGTGCCAGCAGCTTCGGCCTATCAACGAGGGGCACAGATACGCAGTATTTT

j_call: TRBJ2-3
clone_size: .
v_call: TRBV28
cdr3_length: 16
d_call: TRBD1
cdr3_aa: CASSPSGTGRADTQYF
cdr3_nt: TGTGCCAGCAGTCCCTCCGGGACAGGGCGGGCAGATACGCAGTATTTT

j_call: TRBJ2-5
clone_size: .
v_call: TRBV7-6
cdr3_length: 13
d_call: .
cdr3_aa: CASSSGFQETQYF
cdr3_nt: TGTGCCAGCAGCTCAGGGTTCCAAGAGACCCAGTACTTC

j_call: TRBJ1-6
clone_size: few
v_call: TRBV6-5
cdr3_length: 16
d_call: TRBD1
cdr3_aa: CASSYGAGGFNSPLHF
cdr3_nt: TGTGCCAGCAGTTACGGGGCAGGGGGATTTAATTCACCCCTCCACTTT

j_call: TRBJ1-4
clone_size: few
v_call: TRBV10-2
cdr3_length: 14
d_call: TRBD1
cdr3_aa: CASRTGQWGEKLFF
cdr3_nt: TGCGCCAGCAGAACGGGACAGTGGGGTGAAAAACTGTTTTTT

j_call: TRBJ2-6
clone_size: .
v_call: TRBV9
cdr3_length: 16
d_call: .
cdr3_aa: CASSPAGLSGANVLTF
cdr3_nt: TGTGCCAGCAGCCCAGCAGGGCTTTCTGGGGCCAACGTCCTGACTTTC

j_call: TRBJ2-1
clone_size: .
v_call: TRBV5-1
cdr3_length: 14
d_call: .
cdr3_aa: CASSTLQGGDEQFF
cdr3_nt: TGCGCCAGCAGCACGCTGCAAGGGGGGGATGAGCAGTTCTTC

j_call: TRBJ1-1
clone_size: .
v_call: TRBV19
cdr3_length: 13
d_call: TRBD1
cdr3_aa: CASNIIQGTEAFF
cdr3_nt: TGTGCCAGTAATATCATACAGGGGACTGAAGCTTTCTTT

j_call: TRBJ2-5
clone_size: few
v_call: TRBV7-9
cdr3_length: 16
d_call: TRBD1
cdr3_aa: CAESSGDRGRVETQYF
cdr3_nt: TGTGCCGAATCGTCTGGGGACAGGGGGCGAGTGGAGACCCAGTACTTC

j_call: TRBJ1-1
clone_size: .
v_call: TRBV6-1
cdr3_length: 14
d_call: .
cdr3_aa: CASSEVEENTEAFF
cdr3_nt: TGTGCCAGCAGCGAGGTCGAGGAGAACACTGAAGCTTTCTTT

j_call: TRBJ2-7
clone_size: once
v_call: TRBV11-3
cdr3_length: 14
d_call: TRBD2
cdr3_aa: CASSFSGGNYEQYF
cdr3_nt: TGTGCCAGCAGCTTTAGCGGGGGCAACTACGAGCAGTACTTC

j_call: TRBJ2-2
clone_size: .
v_call: TRBV5-4
cdr3_length: 12
d_call: .
cdr3_aa: CASSFGAGELFF
cdr3_nt: TGTGCCAGCAGCTTCGGGGCCGGGGAGCTGTTTTTT

j_call: TRBJ2-7
clone_size: .
v_call: TRBV27
cdr3_length: 15
d_call: .
cdr3_aa: CASSLSGQGSYEQYF
cdr3_nt: TGTGCCAGCAGTTTATCAGGGCAGGGTAGCTACGAGCAGTACTTC

j_call: TRBJ2-7
clone_size: .
v_call: TRBV5-6
cdr3_length: 14
d_call: .
cdr3_aa: CASSLPESSYEQYF
cdr3_nt: TGTGCCAGCAGCTTGCCTGAGAGCTCCTACGAGCAGTACTTC

j_call: TRBJ2-1
clone_size: .
v_call: TRBV28
cdr3_length: 13
d_call: .
cdr3_aa: CASSLAGANEQFF
cdr3_nt: TGTGCCAGCAGTTTAGCAGGGGCCAATGAGCAGTTCTTC

j_call: TRBJ2-2
clone_size: .
v_call: TRBV7-9
cdr3_length: 12
d_call: .
cdr3_aa: CASSSGAGELFF
cdr3_nt: TGTGCCAGCAGCTCAGGGGCCGGGGAGCTGTTTTTT

j_call: TRBJ2-7
clone_size: .
v_call: TRBV9
cdr3_length: 14
d_call: TRBD1
cdr3_aa: CASSARDSPYEQYF
cdr3_nt: TGTGCCAGCAGCGCACGGGACAGTCCCTACGAGCAGTACTTC

j_call: TRBJ2-7
clone_size: .
v_call: TRBV6-5
cdr3_length: 15
d_call: TRBD2
cdr3_aa: CASSYGLAGTYEQYF
cdr3_nt: TGTGCCAGCAGTTACGGGCTAGCGGGGACCTACGAGCAGTACTTC

j_call: TRBJ2-5
clone_size: .
v_call: TRBV2
cdr3_length: 13
d_call: TRBD1
cdr3_aa: CARQGDKQETQYF
cdr3_nt: TGTGCCCGACAGGGAGATAAACAAGAGACCCAGTACTTC

j_call: TRBJ1-1
clone_size: .
v_call: TRBV5-6
cdr3_length: 12
d_call: .
cdr3_aa: CASSQNRAEAFF
cdr3_nt: TGTGCCAGCAGCCAAAACAGGGCTGAAGCTTTCTTT

j_call: TRBJ1-1
clone_size: .
v_call: TRBV5-6
cdr3_length: 15
d_call: .
cdr3_aa: CASSWAGQLNTEAFF
cdr3_nt: TGTGCCAGCAGCTGGGCCGGACAGTTGAACACTGAAGCTTTCTTT

j_call: TRBJ2-1
clone_size: .
v_call: TRBV7-6
cdr3_length: 18
d_call: .
cdr3_aa: CASSLASLAPSSYNEQFF
cdr3_nt: TGTGCCAGCAGCTTAGCCAGCCTAGCCCCGAGCTCCTACAATGAGCAGTTCTTC

j_call: TRBJ2-3
clone_size: once
v_call: TRBV9
cdr3_length: 17
d_call: TRBD2
cdr3_aa: CASSVAVTSGITDTQYF
cdr3_nt: TGTGCCAGCAGCGTAGCTGTGACTAGCGGGATCACAGATACGCAGTATTTT

j_call: TRBJ2-7
clone_size: .
v_call: TRBV7-6
cdr3_length: 11
d_call: .
cdr3_aa: CASSSGQWQYF
cdr3_nt: TGTGCCAGCAGTTCCGGACAATGGCAGTACTTC

j_call: TRBJ1-5
clone_size: .
v_call: TRBV6-1
cdr3_length: 15
d_call: TRBD1
cdr3_aa: CASSDIPTGNQPQHF
cdr3_nt: TGTGCCAGCAGCGACATACCGACAGGGAATCAGCCTCAGCATTTT

j_call: TRBJ2-3
clone_size: .
v_call: TRBV9
cdr3_length: 15
d_call: .
cdr3_aa: CASSDATGTPDTQYF
cdr3_nt: TGTGCCAGCAGCGACGCGACTGGGACTCCAGATACGCAGTATTTT